Presented here are 28 T cell receptor beta chains from one specimen sequenced in a study of control samples from healthy donors and cancer patients. Assay used: immunoSEQ multiplex PCR; TCRdb lists only in-frame clones, some missing. The sample shows approximately 70,000 clones, roughly nine tenths of them seen only once. Sample: PBMCs. These receptors were obtained from a woman aged 50 to 60 with colorectal cancer.

The chain recombines TRBV19 with TRBJ1-6; no clear D gene. Germline assignment: CDR1 LNHDA and CDR2 SQIVND (reference sequence). V lost 0 bases, J lost 9 bases, and 12 bases lay in between. The CDR3 length is 15 residues. The CDR3 spells CASSIERGPGSPLHF. Written as DNA, the CDR3 is TGTGCCAGTAGTATAGAGCGGGGTCCTGGTTCACCCCTCCACTTT.

This chain uses TRBV6-5 with TRBJ1-5, with 7 nucleotides matching TRBD1. Per germline, CDR1 MNHEY and CDR2 SVGAGI. V gave up 6 bases and J gave up 8 bases; unmatched junction bases: 10. This CDR3 is 14 amino acids long. The CDR3 sequence: CASRPKTGREPQHF. CDR3 coding DNA: TGTGCCAGCAGGCCAAAGACAGGGCGGGAGCCCCAGCATTTT.

The V call is TRBV12-5, the J call TRBJ1-4; D is uncertain. The germline CDR1 and CDR2 sequences are LGHNT and FRNRAP. The CDR3 is 15 residues long. The V gene lost 0 bases and the J gene lost 1 base, with 6 bases spanning the gap. CDR3 region: CASGLVRGTNEKLFF. CDR3 sequence (DNA): TGTGCTAGTGGTTTGGTACGAGGAACTAATGAAAAACTGTTTTTT.

On this clone: The sample carries other DNA sequences with the same CDR3. The J gene is TRBJ2-7, the V gene TRBV5-1; no firm D call. There are 11 residues in the CDR3. V was pared by 3 bases and J by 0 bases, with 1 base between. The germline V gene encodes CDR1 SGHRS and CDR2 YFSETQ. The CDR3 loop reads CASSSSYEQYF. CDR3 DNA: TGCGCCAGCAGCTCCTCCTACGAGCAGTACTTC.

The chain combines TRBV6-5 with TRBJ1-3, with TRBD1 as a possible D gene (5 bases). This CDR3 spans 14 amino acids. Germline V gene lookup returns CDR1 MNHEY and CDR2 SVGAGI. The V gene lost 6 bases and the J gene lost 0 bases, with 9 bases spanning the gap. The CDR3 is CASRGAHSGNTIYF. The DNA for the CDR3 is TGTGCCAGCAGAGGGGCCCACTCTGGAAACACCATATATTTT.

V is TRBV6-6 and J is TRBJ1-2, with 7 bases that match TRBD1. This CDR3 region has 12 residues. V lost 7 bases, J lost 8 bases, and 7 bases stayed unmatched. Germline V gene sequence: CDR1 MNHNY, CDR2 SVGAGI (reference sequence). The CDR3 sequence is CASTRTGGGYTF. CDR3 nucleotides: TGTGCCAGCACCCGGACAGGAGGGGGCTACACCTTC.

This chain joins TRBV2 and TRBJ2-1; 7 bases match TRBD1. The V gene's germline CDR1 is SNHLY and CDR2 FYNNEI. This CDR3 is 13 amino acids long. J gave up 5 bases and V 8 bases, and 6 bases lay outside the gene matches. Here the CDR3 reads CASSGTANNEQFF. In DNA form, the CDR3 reads TGTGCCAGCTCCGGGACAGCTAACAATGAGCAGTTCTTC.

This clone has a single count. V gene TRBV11-2 combines with J gene TRBJ2-3; 10 nucleotides align to TRBD1. Looked up from germline, CDR1 is SGHAT and CDR2 is FQNNGV. V was clipped by 5 bases and J by 3 bases; unmatched bases: 5. This CDR3 has 15 residues. CDR3 in amino acids: CASSRQGAKTDTQYF. CDR3 DNA: TGTGCCAGCAGCCGACAGGGGGCGAAGACAGATACGCAGTATTTT.

The chain recombines TRBV5-1 with TRBJ1-2; D might be TRBD1 (5 bases). Germline CDR1 SGHRS, CDR2 YFSETQ. This CDR3 comprises 14 residues. V gave up 4 bases and J gave up 8 bases, with 18 bases separating them. This chain's CDR3 is CASSLAGARDGYTF. CDR3 nucleotide sequence: TGCGCCAGCAGCCTAGCCGGGGCCCGGGACGGCTACACCTTC.

The V and J genes are TRBV7-9 and TRBJ2-7; the D call may be TRBD1 or TRBD2 (5 bases each). Per the germline V gene, CDR1 is SEHNR and CDR2 is FQNEAQ (reference sequence). The CDR3 extends over 13 amino acids. Deletions cut 5 bases from V and 3 bases from J, with 11 bases between. The CDR3 DNA is TGTGCCAGCAGCGGGGACCGACGCTACGAGCAGTACTTC. Its translation is CASSGDRRYEQYF.

V is TRBV7-8 and J is TRBJ1-1, with D possibly being TRBD1 (5 bases). The germline V and J ends were trimmed by 1 base and 1 base, with 10 bases remaining between them. The CDR3 is 15 residues long. Germline CDR1 and CDR2: SGHVS and FQNEAQ. CDR3 in DNA: TGTGCCAGCAGCTTAGAGCCTGGGGCGAACACTGAAGCTTTCTTT. It specifies CASSLEPGANTEAFF.

The gene calls are TRBV6-5 and TRBJ2-6, with a possible D match to TRBD1 (6 bases). Germline lookup yields CDR1 MNHEY and CDR2 SVGAGI. The germline V and J ends were trimmed by 6 bases and 2 bases, with 11 bases remaining between them. The CDR3 sequence is 15 residues long. The CDR3 bases are TGTGCCAGCAGCCAACAGGGAACTGGGGCCAACGTCCTGACTTTC. This codes for CASSQQGTGANVLTF.

The CDR3 spells CASSIGGQPQHF. As DNA, the CDR3 is TGTGCCAGTAGTATTGGTGGTCAGCCCCAGCATTTT. The genes are TRBV19 and TRBJ1-5; no clear D gene. V was cut by 3 bases and J by 6 bases, with 6 bases left in between. CDR3 length: 12 residues. The V gene's germline CDR1 is LNHDA and CDR2 SQIVND (reference sequence).

The chain uses TRBV24-1 and TRBJ2-2, with unresolved D. With 7 bases removed from V and 6 bases from J, the gap between germline ends came to 8 bases. The germline V gene has CDR1 KGHDR and CDR2 SFDVKD. The CDR3 is 12 residues long. The CDR3 loop is CATSERSGELFF. The DNA of the CDR3 is TGTGCCACCAGCGAACGGTCCGGGGAGCTGTTTTTT.

The rearrangement links TRBV27 to TRBJ2-3; 8 bases agree with TRBD2. The V gene's germline CDR1 is MNHEY and CDR2 SMNVEV (reference sequence). The CDR3 length is 16 residues. The J segment lost 4 bases and the V segment lost 3 bases, leaving 9 bases of the junction unmatched. In DNA, the CDR3 is TGTGCCAGCAGTTTCGACCAGGGACTAGTACCAGATACGCAGTATTTT. This codes for CASSFDQGLVPDTQYF.

The chain has TRBV5-1 and TRBJ2-1; 8 bases are shared with TRBD2. The CDR3 totals 16 residues. Trimming removed 4 bases from V and 1 base from J; junction bases left unmatched: 7. Germline CDR1 and CDR2: SGHRS and YFSETQ. The CDR3 DNA reads TGCGCCAGCAGCCTTCGACCGGGAGGGTCCTACAATGAGCAGTTCTTC. It is translated as CASSLRPGGSYNEQFF.

The chain recombines TRBV5-4 with TRBJ1-1; D is possibly TRBD1 (5 bases). With 4 bases removed from V and 6 bases from J, the gap between germline ends came to 16 bases. This CDR3 is 14 amino acids long. CDR1 and CDR2 from the germline V gene are SGHNT and YYREEE (reference sequence). The CDR3 is CASSPSAGKAEAFF. The CDR3 region has the DNA TGTGCCAGCAGCCCCTCGGCAGGGAAGGCTGAAGCTTTCTTT.

The V gene is TRBV19, the J gene TRBJ1-5, with 7 bases that match TRBD1. This CDR3 comprises 18 residues. Germline assignment: CDR1 LNHDA and CDR2 SQIVND (reference sequence). Losses at the gene ends were 9 bases for V and 3 bases for J; bases not matched to a gene: 20. CDR3 sequence: CASHSGQAPARSNQPQHF. Written as DNA, the CDR3 is TGTGCCAGCCATTCCGGACAGGCCCCAGCCCGTTCCAATCAGCCCCAGCATTTT. The full variable domain, its missing parts supplied by reference TRBV19 and TRBJ1-5, is DGGITQSPKYLFRKEGQNVTLSCEQNLNHDAMYWYRQDPGQGLRLIYYSQIVNDFQKGDIAEGYSVSREKKESFPLTVTSAQKNPTAFYLCASHSGQAPARSNQPQHFGDGTRLSIL.

V is TRBV19 and J is TRBJ2-7; D is undetermined. The germline gives CDR1 LNHDA, CDR2 SQIVND (reference sequence). The CDR3 runs 11 residues. Trimming left V 3 bases short and J 9 bases short, with 9 bases between. CDR3 in DNA: TGTGCCAGTAGTATCGGTCGGGTGCAGTACTTC. Translation gives CASSIGRVQYF.

V is TRBV28 and J is TRBJ1-2; weak D call: TRBD1 (6 bases). V was trimmed by 2 bases and J by 3 bases, leaving 13 bases between them. CDR1 and CDR2 from the germline V gene are MDHEN and SYDVKM. The CDR3 has 15 residues. CDR3 nucleotide sequence: TGTGCCAGCAGTTTAGGGGGGCAGGGGCACTATGGCTACACCTTC. As protein: CASSLGGQGHYGYTF.

V and J are TRBV6-5 and TRBJ2-2; TRBD1 agrees at 7 bases. The CDR3 is 15 amino acids. V trimming: 7 bases; J trimming: 3 bases; junction bases outside the gene matches: 8. The germline CDR1 and CDR2 sequences are MNHEY and SVGAGI. The CDR3 loop reads CASKSTGRDTGELFF. CDR3 nucleotides: TGTGCCAGCAAGTCGACAGGGCGGGACACCGGGGAGCTGTTTTTT.

The gene calls are TRBV11-2 and TRBJ2-7; 8 nucleotides match TRBD1. From germline, CDR1 is SGHAT and CDR2 FQNNGV. This CDR3 has 15 residues. The junction had 12 bases not matched to a gene; V was cut back by 5 bases and J by 6 bases. The CDR3 sequence is CASSARGQGVGEQYF. In nucleotides, the CDR3 is TGTGCCAGCAGCGCCAGGGGGCAGGGGGTAGGCGAGCAGTACTTC. Based on the CDR3 plus reference TRBV11-2 and TRBJ2-7, the full variable domain is EAGVAQSPRYKIIEKRQSVAFWCNPISGHATLYWYQQILGQGPKLLIQFQNNGVVDDSQLPKDRFSAERLKGVDSTLKIQPAKLEDSAVYLCASSARGQGVGEQYFGPGTRLTVT.

This chain joins TRBV3-1 (or the pseudogene TRBV3-2) and TRBJ1-3; TRBD1 might be the D (5 bases). Trimming removed 1 base from V and 8 bases from J, with 15 bases in between. The germline V gene encodes CDR1 LGHDT and CDR2 YNNKEL (reference sequence). The CDR3 is made up of 15 amino acids. This CDR3 is CASSQGYGAGDTIYF. The CDR3 DNA is TGTGCCAGCAGCCAAGGATATGGGGCTGGTGACACCATATATTTT.

The chain couples TRBV29-1 to TRBJ2-5; D perhaps matches TRBD1 (5 bases). CDR3 length: 13 residues. From germline, CDR1 is SQVTM and CDR2 ANQGSEA. Trimming removed 4 bases at V and 5 bases at J, with 14 bases between. The CDR3 DNA reads as TGCAGCGTTGGAGGCAGGGCTGGGGAGACCCAGTACTTC. Protein product: CSVGGRAGETQYF.

The chain employs TRBV2 and TRBJ1-2, with TRBD1 matching 7 bases. Germline assignment: CDR1 SNHLY and CDR2 FYNNEI. The CDR3 consists of 14 residues. V gave up 5 bases and J gave up 4 bases; unmatched junction bases: 7. Here the CDR3 DNA reads TGTGCCAGCAGTTCTCAGACAGGGAGCTATGGCTACACCTTC. It codes for CASSSQTGSYGYTF.

The chain couples TRBV12-5 to TRBJ1-4; possibly TRBD1 for D (5 bases). Germline CDR1 and CDR2: LGHNT and FRNRAP. V dropped 4 bases and J dropped 0 bases, with 18 bases sitting between them. The CDR3 consists of 18 residues. CDR3 residues: CASGSGADSLSTNEKLFF. For the CDR3, the DNA is TGTGCTAGTGGTTCCGGAGCAGACAGTCTGTCAACTAATGAAAAACTGTTTTTT.

The chain is built from TRBV5-1 and TRBJ1-4; D is ambiguous. Germline CDR1 is SGHRS and CDR2 is YFSETQ. This CDR3 has 14 amino acids. V was shortened by 7 bases and J by 6 bases, with 16 bases between the two germline ends. CDR3 sequence (DNA): TGCGCCAGCCGGGGAGGGCCAAGGGATGAAAAACTGTTTTTT. Its protein is CASRGGPRDEKLFF. The complete variable domain, with remaining parts taken from reference TRBV5-1 and TRBJ1-4, reads KAGVTQTPRYLIKTRGQQVTLSCSPISGHRSVSWYQQTPGQGLQFLFEYFSETQRNKGNFPGRFSGRQFSNSRSEMNVSTLELGDSALYLCASRGGPRDEKLFFGSGTQLSVL.

The count of this clone is one. V gene TRBV5-1 combines with J gene TRBJ2-7; 10 positions agree with TRBD2. The CDR3 is 14 amino acids. Germline CDR1 SGHRS, CDR2 YFSETQ. V was clipped by 4 bases and J by 2 bases; unmatched bases: 3. The CDR3 DNA reads as TGCGCCAGCAGCGCGAGCGGGAGGGCCTACGAGCAGTACTTC. Residues: CASSASGRAYEQYF. The whole variable domain, remainder taken from reference TRBV5-1 and TRBJ2-7, is KAGVTQTPRYLIKTRGQQVTLSCSPISGHRSVSWYQQTPGQGLQFLFEYFSETQRNKGNFPGRFSGRQFSNSRSEMNVSTLELGDSALYLCASSASGRAYEQYFGPGTRLTVT.